The 32 T cell receptor beta chains below all came from one sample that was sequenced in a study of radiotherapy plus CTLA-4 blockade in lung cancer. Libraries were prepared by immunoSEQ multiplex PCR; TCRdb keeps only in-frame clonotypes and omits some of them. The sample holds roughly 50,000 clones, around 85% seen once. This material consisted of peripheral blood, taken from a patient treated with radiotherapy plus ipilimumab. The origin of the receptors is a human donor with non-small cell lung cancer who had a partial response to radiotherapy plus ipilimumab.

This chain links TRBV9 with TRBJ2-1; D uncertain. The CDR3 covers 15 residues. Per the germline V gene, CDR1 is SGDLS and CDR2 is YYNGEE. V lost 0 bases, J lost 8 bases, and 15 bases lay in between. The CDR3 reads CASSVGLASTDEQFF. CDR3 nucleotide sequence: TGTGCCAGCAGCGTAGGTCTCGCCTCTACGGATGAGCAGTTCTTC.

The rearrangement links TRBV7-9 to TRBJ2-7, with D unresolved. CDR1 and CDR2 (germline): SEHNR, FQNEAQ (reference sequence). V shed 3 bases and J shed 2 bases, with 11 bases lying between them. The CDR3 length is 14 residues. The CDR3 region has the DNA TGTGCCAGCAGCTTCGTGCGGAGCCCCTACGAGCAGTACTTC. Its translation: CASSFVRSPYEQYF. The full variable domain, in which reference TRBV7-9 and TRBJ2-7 provide the parts outside the CDR3, is DTGVSQNPRHKITKRGQNVTFRCDPISEHNRLYWYRQTLGQGPEFLTYFQNEAQLEKSRLLSDRFSAERPKGSFSTLEIQRTEQGDSAMYLCASSFVRSPYEQYFGPGTRLTVT.

The rearrangement joins TRBV18 to TRBJ2-5; D perhaps matches TRBD1 (5 bases). The DNA end is more similar to TRBJ2-7, so the J call may be wrong. Germline V gives CDR1 KGHSH, CDR2 LQKENI. The CDR3 spans 14 residues. This CDR3 reads CASSPLQGSYEQYF. As DNA, the CDR3 is TGTGCCAGCTCACCACTGCAGGGATCCTACGAGCAGTACTTC.

The chain links TRBV5-6 to TRBJ1-2, with 7 positions matching TRBD1. This CDR3 region has 13 residues. The junction had 5 bases not matched to a gene; V was cut back by 5 bases and J by 4 bases. CDR1 is SGHDT and CDR2 is YYEEEE in the germline V gene. The CDR3 sequence is CASSYAGGYGYTF. Here the CDR3 DNA reads TGTGCCAGCAGTTACGCAGGGGGCTATGGCTACACCTTC.

This sequence joins TRBV27 and TRBJ2-5; a possible D gene is TRBD1 (6 bases). The CDR3 consists of 15 residues. Looked up from germline, CDR1 is MNHEY and CDR2 is SMNVEV (reference sequence). Trimming cost V 4 bases and J 3 bases, with 15 bases left between them. The CDR3 DNA is TGTGCCAGCAGTTCCCGGACAGCGAGCGAAGAGACCCAGTACTTC. Residues: CASSSRTASEETQYF.

This chain joins TRBV6-5 and TRBJ2-1; TRBD2 matches 8 bases. CDR3 length: 14 residues. V shed 6 bases, J shed 6 bases, and the junction held 7 bases outside the gene matches. The germline V gene has CDR1 MNHEY and CDR2 SVGAGI. CDR3 nucleotides: TGTGCCAGCAGCCTGATGGCGGGGGGCAATGAGCAGTTCTTC. This codes for CASSLMAGGNEQFF.

J is TRBJ2-7 and V is TRBV9; TRBD2 aligns across 7 bases. The junction had 8 bases not matched to a gene; V was cut back by 4 bases and J by 4 bases. Germline V lookup: CDR1 SGDLS, CDR2 YYNGEE. CDR3 size: 14 residues. The DNA for the CDR3 is TGTGCCAGCAGCCCCGCGGGGGAAAATTACGAGCAGTACTTC. This sequence encodes CASSPAGENYEQYF. The full variable domain, in which reference TRBV9 and TRBJ2-7 provide the parts outside the CDR3, is DSGVTQTPKHLITATGQRVTLRCSPRSGDLSVYWYQQSLDQGLQFLIQYYNGEERAKGNILERFSAQQFPDLHSELNLSSLELGDSALYFCASSPAGENYEQYFGPGTRLTVT.

The V gene is TRBV6-5, the J gene TRBJ1-2; possible D gene TRBD1, 5 bases. The CDR3 has 13 residues. Trimming pared 7 bases from V and 2 bases from J, leaving 11 bases between. Per the germline V gene, CDR1 is MNHEY and CDR2 is SVGAGI. The CDR3 reads CASTDDRNYGYTF. The CDR3 nucleotides read TGTGCCAGCACCGACGACAGAAACTATGGCTACACCTTC.

The chain links TRBV9 to TRBJ1-5, with 11 bases lining up with TRBD1. The CDR3 has 17 residues. Germline V gene data show CDR1 as SGDLS and CDR2 as YYNGEE. V shed 3 bases and J 1 base; nucleotides not matched to a gene: 6. CDR3: CASSGGTGGGSNQPQHF. In DNA, the CDR3 is TGTGCCAGCAGCGGAGGGACAGGGGGTGGGAGCAATCAGCCCCAGCATTTT.

V and J are TRBV4-1 and TRBJ1-2; possibly TRBD1 for D (6 bases). V lost 4 bases to trimming and J lost 6 bases, with 12 bases between them. CDR3 length: 13 residues. Germline assignment: CDR1 MGHRA and CDR2 YSYEKL. The CDR3 sequence: CASSRQGGDGYTF. CDR3 DNA sequence: TGCGCCAGCAGCCGCCAAGGGGGGGATGGCTACACCTTC.

The chain carries TRBV5-4 and TRBJ2-1; 9 nucleotides agree with TRBD1. Germline CDR1 and CDR2: SGHNT and YYREEE (reference sequence). CDR3 size: 17 residues. V trimming: 0 bases; J trimming: 6 bases; junction bases outside the gene matches: 10. CDR3 residues: CASSLAPTGGAGNEQFF. The CDR3 bases are TGTGCCAGCAGCTTGGCCCCTACAGGGGGCGCAGGCAATGAGCAGTTCTTC.

This clone was observed a few times. Here the CDR3 DNA reads TGTGCCAGCAGCCAAGCCATGAACACTGAAGCTTTCTTT. This codes for CASSQAMNTEAFF. V gene TRBV5-6 combines with J gene TRBJ1-1; D gene unclear. V was clipped by 4 bases and J by 0 bases, with 7 bases between them. The CDR3 is 13 residues long. Germline lookup yields CDR1 SGHDT and CDR2 YYEEEE.

The chain links TRBV7-9 to TRBJ1-2; weak D call: TRBD1 (6 bases). The CDR3 consists of 13 residues. Germline V gives CDR1 SEHNR, CDR2 FQNEAQ (reference sequence). With 10 bases removed from V and 3 bases from J, the gap between germline ends came to 15 bases. This chain's CDR3 is CATDGGGHYGYTF. CDR3 nucleotide sequence: TGTGCCACTGATGGGGGGGGGCACTATGGCTACACCTTC.

The chain couples TRBV11-2 to TRBJ2-7; 8 bases align to TRBD2. Germline V lookup: CDR1 SGHAT, CDR2 FQNNGV. The J segment lost 0 bases and the V segment lost 5 bases, leaving 3 bases of the junction unmatched. The CDR3 has 14 residues. In DNA, the CDR3 is TGTGCCAGCAGCACCAGCGGGGGCTCCTACGAGCAGTACTTC. Residues: CASSTSGGSYEQYF.

This clone is a singleton in its sample. The chain carries TRBV7-9 and TRBJ2-6; TRBD1 matches at 7 bases. V trimming: 4 bases; J trimming: 0 bases; junction bases outside the gene matches: 9. This CDR3 comprises 18 residues. Germline lookup yields CDR1 SEHNR and CDR2 FQNEAQ (reference sequence). The CDR3 region is CASSSQRTGRSGANVLTF. The CDR3, as DNA: TGTGCCAGCAGCTCACAAAGGACAGGCCGCTCTGGGGCCAACGTCCTGACTTTC.

This clone showed up just a few times. The chain combines TRBV28 with TRBJ2-5, with 11 bases lining up with TRBD2. The CDR3 loop spans 16 amino acids. Germline V gene sequence: CDR1 MDHEN, CDR2 SYDVKM. V shed 5 bases, J shed 0 bases, and the junction held 5 bases outside the gene matches. For the CDR3, the DNA is TGTGCCAGCAGTAAACCTAGCGGGGGGTACCAAGAGACCCAGTACTTC. Protein sequence: CASSKPSGGYQETQYF.

The chain recombines TRBV5-1 with TRBJ2-1; TRBD2 matches 13 bases. Germline V lookup: CDR1 SGHRS, CDR2 YFSETQ. The trim removed 0 bases at V and 5 bases at J, leaving 5 bases unmatched. The CDR3 spans 17 residues. The CDR3 nucleotides read TGCGCCAGCAGCTTGGCGACTAGCGGGGGGCCCGACAATGAGCAGTTCTTC. Translated: CASSLATSGGPDNEQFF.

This clone came up once. This chain joins TRBV18 and TRBJ2-3; possibly TRBD1 for D (6 bases). The V gene's germline CDR1 is KGHSH and CDR2 LQKENI. V lost 3 bases and J lost 1, with 11 bases in between. The CDR3 has 15 residues. The CDR3 loop reads CASSPDSVGTDTQYF. CDR3 in DNA: TGTGCCAGCTCACCGGACAGTGTAGGCACAGATACGCAGTATTTT.

The J gene is TRBJ2-7, the V gene TRBV11-2; weak D call: TRBD1 (6 bases). The CDR3 spans 14 residues. V was shortened by 1 base and J by 3 bases, with 10 bases between the two germline ends. CDR1 and CDR2 (germline): SGHAT, FQNNGV. The CDR3 here is CASSLAGQFYEQYF. In DNA, the CDR3 is TGTGCCAGCAGCTTAGCCGGACAGTTCTACGAGCAGTACTTC.

For the CDR3, the DNA is TGCGCCAGCAGCCTGTCGACAGGAGGCAACGAAAAACTGTTTTTT. Translated, it gives CASSLSTGGNEKLFF. V and J are TRBV5-1 and TRBJ1-4, with D possibly TRBD1 on 6 matching bases. Germline assignment: CDR1 SGHRS and CDR2 YFSETQ. The length of the CDR3 is 15 residues. The germline V and J ends were trimmed by 4 bases and 8 bases, with 18 bases remaining between them. Filled out from reference TRBV5-1 and TRBJ1-4, the complete variable domain reads KAGVTQTPRYLIKTRGQQVTLSCSPISGHRSVSWYQQTPGQGLQFLFEYFSETQRNKGNFPGRFSGRQFSNSRSEMNVSTLELGDSALYLCASSLSTGGNEKLFFGSGTQLSVL.

The chain is built from TRBV5-1 and TRBJ1-2; 7 bases are a match to TRBD1. Unmatched junction bases numbered 10, after V lost 1 base and J lost 7 bases. This CDR3 has 15 residues. Germline-derived CDR1 and CDR2 are SGHRS and YFSETQ. CDR3 loop: CASSLSPDRRGGYTF. Here the CDR3 DNA reads TGCGCCAGCAGCTTGTCACCGGACAGGCGGGGTGGCTACACCTTC.

The J gene is TRBJ2-2, the V gene TRBV5-4; 7 nucleotides align to TRBD1. Germline loops: CDR1 SGHNT, CDR2 YYREEE (reference sequence). CDR3 length equals 14 residues. V shed 4 bases and J 3 bases; nucleotides not matched to a gene: 3. The CDR3 DNA reads TGTGCCAGCAGCGCCGGACAGGACACCGGGGAGCTGTTTTTT. Translated, it gives CASSAGQDTGELFF.

V gene TRBV30 combines with J gene TRBJ2-3; 7 positions match TRBD1. V lost 4 bases and J lost 2; bases outside the gene matches: 9. The CDR3 is 15 residues long. Germline V lookup: CDR1 GTSNPN, CDR2 SVGIG (reference sequence). CDR3 nucleotide sequence: TGTGCCTGGAAAGTATCAGACAGGGACACAGATACGCAGTATTTT. This sequence encodes CAWKVSDRDTDTQYF.

The V gene is TRBV6-1, the J gene TRBJ2-7; 10 bases are shared with TRBD2. Per the germline V gene, CDR1 is MNHNS and CDR2 is SASEGT. V gave up 5 bases and J gave up 3 bases; unmatched junction bases: 4. The CDR3 is 14 amino acids. The CDR3 coding sequence is TGTGCCAGCAGTTTAAGACTAGCGGGCTACGAGCAGTACTTC. Encoded protein: CASSLRLAGYEQYF.

The chain joins TRBV2 to TRBJ1-2; perhaps TRBD1 as D (5 bases). Per the germline V gene, CDR1 is SNHLY and CDR2 is FYNNEI. The CDR3 has 13 amino acids. Trimming stripped 2 bases from V and 7 bases from J, with 11 bases between. CDR3 residues: CASSERQGLGYTF. The CDR3, as DNA: TGTGCCAGCAGTGAACGCCAGGGTCTTGGCTACACCTTC. The full variable domain, completed using reference TRBV2 and TRBJ1-2, is EPEVTQTPSHQVTQMGQEVILRCVPISNHLYFYWYRQILGQKVEFLVSFYNNEISEKSEIFDDQFSVERPDGSNFTLKIRSTKLEDSAMYFCASSERQGLGYTFGSGTRLTVV.

CDR3 sequence: CASSYSGASSSYEQYF. The CDR3 nucleotides are TGTGCCAGCAGTTACTCAGGGGCCTCGAGCTCCTACGAGCAGTACTTC. The rearrangement joins TRBV6-5 to TRBJ2-7; D perhaps matches TRBD1 (5 bases). V was pared by 0 bases and J by 0 bases, with 12 bases between. Looked up from germline, CDR1 is MNHEY and CDR2 is SVGAGI. CDR3 size: 16 residues.

The chain carries TRBV28 and TRBJ2-7, with 8 bases that match TRBD1. The germline V gene has CDR1 MDHEN and CDR2 SYDVKM. CDR3 length: 15 amino acids. Unmatched junction bases numbered 2, after V lost 1 base and J lost 0 bases. For the CDR3, the DNA is TGTGCCAGCAGTTTATCCGGGACAGGCTCCTACGAGCAGTACTTC. Protein: CASSLSGTGSYEQYF.

V is TRBV6-1 and J is TRBJ1-6; D is unresolved. From germline, CDR1 is MNHNS and CDR2 SASEGT. The CDR3 totals 12 residues. Trimming left V 9 bases short and J 7 bases short, with 10 bases between. The CDR3 DNA reads TGTGCCAGTAATACGGGGAATTCACCCCTCCACTTT. This encodes CASNTGNSPLHF.

The chain employs TRBV9 and TRBJ1-3; D remains unclear. The CDR3 has 16 amino acids. Trimming stripped 0 bases from V and 0 bases from J, with 10 bases between. Germline V lookup: CDR1 SGDLS, CDR2 YYNGEE. CDR3 nucleotide sequence: TGTGCCAGCAGCGTAGCTAGCGGGGACTCTGGAAACACCATATATTTT. Protein: CASSVASGDSGNTIYF.

The sample holds a few counts of this clone. The chain employs TRBV5-6 and TRBJ1-4, with TRBD1 matching over 7 bases. Losses at the gene ends were 4 bases for V and 1 base for J; bases not matched to a gene: 7. The CDR3 is 16 amino acids. Looked up from germline, CDR1 is SGHDT and CDR2 is YYEEEE. The CDR3 here is CASSEGQYITNEKLFF. In DNA form, the CDR3 reads TGTGCCAGCAGCGAGGGACAGTACATAACTAATGAAAAACTGTTTTTT.

The CDR3 DNA reads as TGTGCCAGCAGCTCCGCGCCGGGACTAGCGGAGACAGATACGCAGTATTTT. Translating gives CASSSAPGLAETDTQYF. This chain links TRBV7-9 with TRBJ2-3, with 11 bases matching TRBD2. Germline CDR1 SEHNR, CDR2 FQNEAQ (reference sequence). The CDR3 runs to 17 residues. Trimming at V came to 4 bases and at J to 3 bases, leaving 9 bases not matched to a gene.

This clone was observed many times. The chain is built from TRBV30 and TRBJ1-5; D is uncertain. Germline values: CDR1 GTSNPN, CDR2 SVGIG (reference sequence). Between the trimmed V and J ends, which lost 0 bases and 0 bases, there was a span of 12 bases. The CDR3 length is 16 residues. CDR3 nucleotides: TGTGCCTGGAGTGTACGTACGGGTAATAGCAATCAGCCCCAGCATTTT. This gives the protein CAWSVRTGNSNQPQHF.